These T cell receptor beta chains were read from a single sample in a study of identical twins. TCRdb ran MiXCR on the 5' RACE reads and lists one entry per CDR3 protein. The sample has 700,000 or so distinct CDR3 sequences, 8.6% seen once. Another study also made use of these data, one on yellow fever vaccine responses in identical twins.

The sample comprised PBMCs. These receptors came from a woman aged 18-29 years in good health. CDR3s include the opening cysteine and the closing phenylalanine or tryptophan.

>TRBJ2-7|TRBV28
CASTEGVFEQYF
>TRBJ2-1|TRBV6-1
CASSSGLAFYNEQFF
>TRBJ2-3|TRBV20-1
CSAKDPQRTDTQYF
>TRBJ2-5|TRBV4-2
CASSQEGGEKTQYF
>TRBJ2-6|TRBV3-1
CASCAASGANVLTF
>TRBJ2-6|TRBV4-3
CASSQVTGGSGANVLTF
>TRBJ2-7|TRBV5-1
CASSFSRVAYEQYF
>TRBJ2-1|TRBV28
CASSFDTLGYNEQFF
>TRBJ2-6|TRBV6-2/TRBV6-3
CASSYVSSGANVLTF
>TRBJ2-3|TRBV5-4
CASSPVEGTQYF
>TRBJ2-3|TRBV7-2
CASREASYHTQYF
>TRBJ2-2|TRBV2
CASIRGGVNTGELFF
>TRBJ1-4|TRBV19
CASKQGYREKLFF
>TRBJ2-6|TRBV19
CASRKTSSSGANVLTF
>TRBJ2-2|TRBV12-3/TRBV12-4
CASALAGGTGELFF
>TRBJ2-7|TRBV7-8
CAIANRDSSYEQYF
>TRBJ2-7|TRBV5-1
CASSLGSGPSYEQYF
>TRBJ1-1|TRBV7-2
CASSYRDRTTEAFF
>TRBJ2-5|TRBV4-1
CASSHHDPPRAVETQYF
>TRBJ2-7|TRBV28
CASSLRGTYEQYF
>TRBJ1-1|TRBV7-6
CASSLGTAAEAFF
>TRBJ2-5|TRBV19
CASSGQTRETQYF
>TRBJ2-2|TRBV6-4
CASSLASKGGELFF
>TRBJ2-6|TRBV6-1
CASSPGTTDSGANVLTF
>TRBJ1-2|TRBV25-1
CASSPTGGVYGYTF
>TRBJ2-7|TRBV6-2/TRBV6-3
CASSYSFHFYEQYF
>TRBJ2-5|TRBV11-1
CASSFRTSEKEYETWTQYF
>TRBJ2-3|TRBV4-3
CASSQAAGHITDTQYF
>TRBJ2-3|TRBV29-1
CSFGRGQGLDTQYF
>TRBJ2-7|TRBV6-2/TRBV6-3
CASSNIIGTGRDEQYF
>TRBJ1-2|TRBV5-1
CASSPRGPNYGYTF
>TRBJ2-3|TRBV20-1
CSATTRTGEVTDTQYF
>TRBJ2-5|TRBV7-9
CASSLNPQGQETQYF
>TRBJ2-1|TRBV20-1
CSATESYNEQFF
>TRBJ2-7|TRBV5-1
CASSPSWTAYEQYF
>TRBJ1-1|TRBV14
CASSLRVGGTEAFF
>TRBJ2-7|TRBV3-1
CASSQSQTASYEQYF
>TRBJ2-5|TRBV6-1
CASREDRQGGVIGQETQYF
>TRBJ2-2|TRBV29-1
CSVELAVRTGELFF
>TRBJ2-3|TRBV3-1
CASSQAGQGDTQYF
>TRBJ1-5|TRBV30
CAWSVQGRGSNQPQHF
>TRBJ2-7|TRBV18
CASSRGDTSYEQYF
>TRBJ2-7|TRBV27
CASSITSSYEQYF
>TRBJ2-5|TRBV29-1
CSAHLAGGPETQYF
>TRBJ2-4|TRBV20-1
CSARSLGGGTLAKNIQYF
>TRBJ2-2|TRBV28
CASSLRPYTGELFF
>TRBJ2-1|TRBV5-1
CASSLGVTGAYNEQFF
>TRBJ2-7|TRBV28
CASSFRNYEQYF